The clone carrying this T cell receptor beta chain has ten or more counts. Its antigen is unknown. This sample stems from a study of T cells in Graves' hyperthyroidism and ophthalmopathy. Notes on the study in general: Separating ophthalmopathy from stable hyperthyroidism was achieved by a 13 V-J model. The model anticipated ophthalmopathy a median approximately six months pre-onset.

CDR1 and CDR2 (germline): SGHVS, FNYEAQ. The CDR3 has 16 amino acids. V lost 0 bases and J lost 8; bases outside the gene matches: 4. Amplified TCR beta CDR3 regions derived from RNA transcripts. The HTBI primer set was used in a first-round RT-PCR of the TCR CDR3. TCRdb re-analysed the multiplex PCR reads in MiXCR, keeping a single row per CDR3 protein. The sample lists about 480,000 distinct CDR3 sequences, 14% occurring once. J is TRBJ2-1 and V is TRBV7-6, with 13 nucleotides matching TRBD2. Input material: blood. The TCR was taken from a woman under 30 with Graves' hyperthyroidism. CDR3: CASSLAGLAGTDEQFF. The CDR3 region has the DNA TGTGCCAGCAGCTTAGCGGGACTAGCGGGAACAGATGAGCAGTTCTTC.